This TCR beta chain was found in a study of OX40 agonist ivuxolimab in advanced cancers. The table came from immunoSEQ multiplex PCR; TCRdb's copy has only in-frame clones and leaves some out. The data show about 70,000 clones, roughly 80% seen once. Germline CDR1 SQVTM, CDR2 ANQGSEA. V lost 5 bases and J 0 bases, leaving 8 bases between the germline ends. CDR3 length equals 13 residues. This chain links TRBV29-1 with TRBJ1-3; D gene uncertain. The source was CD4+ or CD8+ T cells sorted from blood, collected in a trial of the OX40 agonist ivuxolimab. The sequence came from an adult with an advanced solid tumor such as melanoma, head and neck, liver or kidney cancer. The CDR3 is CSVQLVSGNTIYF. The CDR3 DNA follows: TGCAGCGTTCAGTTGGTCTCTGGAAACACCATATATTTT. Variable domain in full (rest from reference TRBV29-1 and TRBJ1-3): SAVISQKPSRDICQRGTSLTIQCQVDSQVTMMFWYRQQPGQSLTLIATANQGSEATYESGFVIDKFPISRPNLTFSTLTVSNMSPEDSSIYLCSVQLVSGNTIYFGEGSWLTVV.